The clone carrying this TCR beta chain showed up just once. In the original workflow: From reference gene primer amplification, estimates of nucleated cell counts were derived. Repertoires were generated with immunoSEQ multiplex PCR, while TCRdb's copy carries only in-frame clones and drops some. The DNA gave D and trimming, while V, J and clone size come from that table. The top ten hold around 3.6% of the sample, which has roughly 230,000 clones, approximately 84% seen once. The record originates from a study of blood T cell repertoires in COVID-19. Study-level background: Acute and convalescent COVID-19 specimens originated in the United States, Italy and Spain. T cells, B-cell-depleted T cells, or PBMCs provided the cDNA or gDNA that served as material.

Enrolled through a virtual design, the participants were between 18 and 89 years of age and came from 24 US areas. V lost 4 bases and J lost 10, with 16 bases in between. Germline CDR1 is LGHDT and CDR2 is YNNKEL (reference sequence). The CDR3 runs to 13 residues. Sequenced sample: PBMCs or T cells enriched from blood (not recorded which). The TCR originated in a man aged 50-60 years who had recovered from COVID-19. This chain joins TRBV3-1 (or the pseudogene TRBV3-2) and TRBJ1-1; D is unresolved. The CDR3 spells CASSLIMGAGAFF. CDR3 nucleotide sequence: TGTGCCAGCAGCCTGATCATGGGAGCAGGAGCTTTCTTT.